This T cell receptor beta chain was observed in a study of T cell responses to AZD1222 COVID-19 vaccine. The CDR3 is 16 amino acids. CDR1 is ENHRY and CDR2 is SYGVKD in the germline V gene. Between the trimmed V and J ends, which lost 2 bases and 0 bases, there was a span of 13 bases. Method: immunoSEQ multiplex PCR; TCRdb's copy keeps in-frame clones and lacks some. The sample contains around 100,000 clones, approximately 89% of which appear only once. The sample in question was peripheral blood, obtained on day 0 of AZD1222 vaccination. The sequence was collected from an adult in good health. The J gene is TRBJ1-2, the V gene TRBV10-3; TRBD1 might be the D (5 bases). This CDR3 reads CAISEVWDVANYGYTF. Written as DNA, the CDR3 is TGTGCCATCAGTGAGGTTTGGGACGTGGCTAACTATGGCTACACCTTC.